This T cell receptor (beta chain) originates from a study of T cell responses to AZD1222 COVID-19 vaccine. Study-wide context: Pooling covered second doses at about 4 or about 12 weeks.

Trimming removed 3 bases from V and 6 bases from J; junction bases left unmatched: 7. From germline, CDR1 is MNHNS and CDR2 SASEGT. The CDR3 consists of 15 residues. With regard to this clone: Its antigen is undetermined.

General study points: Spike was spanned by vaccine-associated CD4 TCRs, with dominance at 160-218 and 743-854. Donors, mostly white British, included more females; clonal diversity was possibly underestimated. Of spike-specific TCRs, nearly half reportedly target regions left unmutated in variants.

Some clones are missing from TCRdb's copy, which holds only in-frame ones; the method was immunoSEQ multiplex PCR. The sample yields about 120,000 clones, 88% seen once. This sequence was found in an adult in good health. The gene calls are TRBV6-1 and TRBJ2-1, with TRBD1 identical over 8 bases. The input for sequencing was peripheral blood, taken on day 0 of AZD1222 vaccination. DNA of the CDR3: TGTGCCAGCAGTGAGTGGCAGGGGGCGGTCAATGAGCAGTTCTTC. This translates into CASSEWQGAVNEQFF.